This T cell receptor (beta chain) was retrieved from a study of T cell responses to AZD1222 COVID-19 vaccine. This clone was seen just once. Per the germline V gene, CDR1 is LNHDA and CDR2 is SQIVND (reference sequence). Trimming pared 7 bases from V and 7 bases from J, leaving 16 bases between. This CDR3 has 14 amino acids. Repertoires were generated with immunoSEQ multiplex PCR, while TCRdb's copy carries only in-frame clones and drops some. This table holds some 100,000 clones, roughly nine tenths found once. V usage is TRBV19 and J usage is TRBJ2-2; TRBD2 is a possible D gene (6 bases). This specimen was peripheral blood, taken 28 days after the second AZD1222 dose. This TCR was recovered from an adult who received the AZD1222 COVID-19 vaccine. For the CDR3, the DNA is TGTGCCAGTACCCGGTCGGTGGGGGGCGGGGAGCTGTTTTTT. Amino acid sequence: CASTRSVGGGELFF.